This T cell receptor beta chain was observed in a study of T cells in narcolepsy (dated by TCRdb to the late 2010s). Regarding the research as a whole: Healthy control donors were enrolled in the study alongside patients who had narcolepsy type 1 or type 2 (NT1, NT2). To look for autoreactive T cells in narcolepsy patients that target self-antigens of hypocretin neurons (hypocretin, TRIB2), the study used TCR Vbeta sequencing to follow clonotypes in blood and CSF. Broader findings and caveats from the paper: HCRT-specific and TRIB2-specific autoreactive clonotypes were highlighted in plots that compared CD4+ T cell clonotypes in CSF versus blood from the same patient. No sequences matching autoreactive T cell clones were present in some of the blood memory CD4+ repertoires from patients and controls. Autoreactive clonotypes were reported to be detected serially in the blood of the same patients and of different patients, but not in the blood of healthy controls. Numbers of sequenced blood memory CD4+ clonotypes were comparable, with averages of some 39,000 in patients and approximately 30,000 in controls.

The library was built by means of the immunoSEQ multiplex PCR assay. TCRdb holds this immuneACCESS table with in-frame rearrangements only. Some clones are missing; in checked studies, unresolved V genes explain under half, and the rest has no known cause. Present in this sample are fewer than 40,000 clones, more than 75% of which were seen just once. The ten largest clones capture roughly 2.5% of the sample. For TCR Vbeta sequencing, memory CD4+ T cells were sorted ex vivo from the peripheral blood of both healthy controls and narcolepsy patients. Details on this clone: Its antigen remains unidentified. No much larger clone is present one base from it, and per-base qualities are unavailable.

The V and J ends are trimmed by 6 bases and 3 bases, leaving 14 bases between them. Including cysteine and phenylalanine, the CDR3 has 14 amino acids. The read is trimmed to its CDR3 DNA, 42 bases read in frame from base 1. The germline V gene yields MNHEY for CDR1 and SVGAGI for CDR2. Recombination joined TRBV6-5 with TRBJ1-1; the D gene identity is not certain. The sequence was obtained from a human donor with narcolepsy. The sequenced sample was CD45RA- memory CD4+ T cells from PBMCs. Taken with the paper, the label for cell subset or site translates to: memory T cells sorted ex vivo from peripheral blood. The CDR3 has the sequence CASRRTVKDTEAFF. The base sequence is TGTGCCAGCAGAAGGACTGTTAAGGACACTGAAGCTTTCTTT.